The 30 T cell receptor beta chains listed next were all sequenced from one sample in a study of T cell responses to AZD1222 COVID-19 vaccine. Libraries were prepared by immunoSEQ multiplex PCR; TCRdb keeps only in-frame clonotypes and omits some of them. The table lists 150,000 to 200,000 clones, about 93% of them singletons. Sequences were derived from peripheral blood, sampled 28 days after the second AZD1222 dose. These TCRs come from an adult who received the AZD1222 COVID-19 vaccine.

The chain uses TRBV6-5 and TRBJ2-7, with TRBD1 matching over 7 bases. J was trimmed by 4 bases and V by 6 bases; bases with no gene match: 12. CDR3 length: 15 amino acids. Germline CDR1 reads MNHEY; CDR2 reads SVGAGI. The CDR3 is CASRKTQDRRYEQYF. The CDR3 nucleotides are TGTGCCAGCAGGAAAACCCAGGACAGGAGGTACGAGCAGTACTTC.

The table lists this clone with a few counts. This CDR3 is CASSLFLENTGELFF. CDR3 DNA sequence: TGTGCCAGCAGTTTATTCCTTGAGAACACCGGGGAGCTGTTTTTT. The gene calls are TRBV28 and TRBJ2-2; D gene uncertain. The germline gives CDR1 MDHEN, CDR2 SYDVKM. The CDR3 loop spans 15 amino acids. Trimming took off 1 base at V and 1 base at J, with 7 bases between the two ends.

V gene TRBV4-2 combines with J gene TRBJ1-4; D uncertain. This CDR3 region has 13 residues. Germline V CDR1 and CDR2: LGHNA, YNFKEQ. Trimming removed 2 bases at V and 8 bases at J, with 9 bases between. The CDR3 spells CASSQRTREKLFF. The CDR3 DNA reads TGTGCCAGCAGCCAACGGACGAGGGAAAAACTGTTTTTT.

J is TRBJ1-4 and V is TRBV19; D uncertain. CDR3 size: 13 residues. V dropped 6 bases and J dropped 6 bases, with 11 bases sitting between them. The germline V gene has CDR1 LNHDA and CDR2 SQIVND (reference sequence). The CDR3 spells CASRPQTHEKLFF. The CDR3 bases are TGTGCCAGTAGGCCGCAGACCCATGAAAAACTGTTTTTT.

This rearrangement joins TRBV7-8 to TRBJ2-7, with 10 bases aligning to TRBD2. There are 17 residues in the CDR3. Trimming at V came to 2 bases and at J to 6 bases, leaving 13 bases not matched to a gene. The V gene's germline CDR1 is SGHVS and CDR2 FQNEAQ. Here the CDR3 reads CASSLMGRSGGAGEQYF. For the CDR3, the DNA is TGTGCCAGCAGCTTAATGGGAAGGAGCGGGGGGGCCGGCGAGCAGTACTTC.

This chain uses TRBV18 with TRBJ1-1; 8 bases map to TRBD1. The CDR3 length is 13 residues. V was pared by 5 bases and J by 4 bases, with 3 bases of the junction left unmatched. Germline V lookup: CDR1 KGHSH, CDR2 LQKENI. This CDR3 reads CASSGQGSTEAFF. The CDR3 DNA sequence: TGTGCCAGCTCAGGACAGGGTAGCACTGAAGCTTTCTTT.

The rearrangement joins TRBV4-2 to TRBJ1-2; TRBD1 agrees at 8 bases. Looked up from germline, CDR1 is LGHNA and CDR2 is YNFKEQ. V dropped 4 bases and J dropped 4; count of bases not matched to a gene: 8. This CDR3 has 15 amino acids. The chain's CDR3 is CASSPGQGGTYGYTF. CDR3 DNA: TGTGCCAGCAGCCCAGGACAGGGCGGAACCTATGGCTACACCTTC.

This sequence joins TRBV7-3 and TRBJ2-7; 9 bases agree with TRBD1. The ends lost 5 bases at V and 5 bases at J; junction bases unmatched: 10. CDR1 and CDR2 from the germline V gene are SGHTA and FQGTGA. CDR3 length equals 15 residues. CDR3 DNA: TGTGCCAGCAGCCCAGCCCCAGGGACAGGGAACGAGCAGTACTTC. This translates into CASSPAPGTGNEQYF.

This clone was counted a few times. CDR3 in amino acids: CASSLQGSHQPQHF. CDR3 in DNA: TGTGCCAGCAGTCTACAGGGATCCCATCAGCCCCAGCATTTT. J is TRBJ1-5 and V is TRBV27; TRBD1 is a possible D gene (6 bases). Germline CDR1 MNHEY, CDR2 SMNVEV (reference sequence). This CDR3 is built from 14 residues. The ends were cut back, 5 bases at V and 5 bases at J, with 13 bases in the middle.

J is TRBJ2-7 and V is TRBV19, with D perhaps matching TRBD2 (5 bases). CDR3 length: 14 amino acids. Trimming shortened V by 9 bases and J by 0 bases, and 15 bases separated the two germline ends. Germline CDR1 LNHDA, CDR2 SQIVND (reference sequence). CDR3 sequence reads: CASGRGPHSYEQYF. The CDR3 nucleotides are TGTGCCAGCGGCCGAGGGCCCCACTCCTACGAGCAGTACTTC.

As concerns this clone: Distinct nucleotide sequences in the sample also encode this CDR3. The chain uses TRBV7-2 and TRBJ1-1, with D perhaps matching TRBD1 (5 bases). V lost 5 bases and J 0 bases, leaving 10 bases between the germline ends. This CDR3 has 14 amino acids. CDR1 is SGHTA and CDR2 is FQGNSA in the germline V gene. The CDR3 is CASSPGRLNTEAFF. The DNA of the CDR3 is TGTGCCAGCAGCCCGGGACGGTTGAACACTGAAGCTTTCTTT.

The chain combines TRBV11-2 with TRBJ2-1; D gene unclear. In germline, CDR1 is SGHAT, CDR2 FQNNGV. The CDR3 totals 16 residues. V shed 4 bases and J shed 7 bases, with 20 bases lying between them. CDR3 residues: CASSYSDDSFWNEQFF. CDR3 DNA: TGTGCCAGCAGCTACTCGGATGATTCGTTTTGGAATGAGCAGTTCTTC.

Here the CDR3 reads CASSAGLVPYEQYF. CDR3 in DNA: TGTGCCAGTAGTGCGGGACTAGTTCCCTACGAGCAGTACTTC. The chain recombines TRBV19 with TRBJ2-7; 8 positions agree with TRBD2. The V gene's germline CDR1 is LNHDA and CDR2 SQIVND (reference sequence). This CDR3 contains 14 residues. V lost 5 bases, J lost 2 bases, and 5 bases stayed unmatched.

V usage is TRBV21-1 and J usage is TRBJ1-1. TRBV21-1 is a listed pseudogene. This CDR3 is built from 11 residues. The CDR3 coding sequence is TGTGCCCGGTGCGCCGGCACTGAAGCTTTCTTT. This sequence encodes CARCAGTEAFF.

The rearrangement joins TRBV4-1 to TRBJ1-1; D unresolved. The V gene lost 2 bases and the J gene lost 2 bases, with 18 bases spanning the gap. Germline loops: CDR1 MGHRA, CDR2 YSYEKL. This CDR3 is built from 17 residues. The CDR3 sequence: CASSQYPLETQNTEAFF. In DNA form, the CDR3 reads TGCGCCAGCAGCCAATACCCCCTAGAAACTCAAAACACTGAAGCTTTCTTT.

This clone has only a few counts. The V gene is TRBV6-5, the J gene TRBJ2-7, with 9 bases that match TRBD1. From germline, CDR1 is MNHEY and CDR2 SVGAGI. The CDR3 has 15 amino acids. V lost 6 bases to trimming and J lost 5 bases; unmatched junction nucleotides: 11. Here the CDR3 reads CASRVITGGGDEQYF. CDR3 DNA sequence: TGTGCCAGCAGGGTCATTACAGGGGGCGGCGACGAGCAGTACTTC.

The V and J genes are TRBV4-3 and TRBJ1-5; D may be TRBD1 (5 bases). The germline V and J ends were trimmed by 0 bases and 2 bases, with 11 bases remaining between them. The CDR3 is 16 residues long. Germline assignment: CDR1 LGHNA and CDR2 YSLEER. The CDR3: CASSQERGGGNQPQHF. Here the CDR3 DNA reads TGCGCCAGCAGCCAAGAACGGGGGGGTGGCAATCAGCCCCAGCATTTT.

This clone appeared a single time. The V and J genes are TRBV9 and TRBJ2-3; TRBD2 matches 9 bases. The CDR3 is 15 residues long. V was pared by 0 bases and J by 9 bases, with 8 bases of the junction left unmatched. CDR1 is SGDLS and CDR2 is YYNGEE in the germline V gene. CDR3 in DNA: TGTGCCAGCAGCGTAGTAATAGCGGGGGCCGGCACGCAGTATTTT. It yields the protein CASSVVIAGAGTQYF.

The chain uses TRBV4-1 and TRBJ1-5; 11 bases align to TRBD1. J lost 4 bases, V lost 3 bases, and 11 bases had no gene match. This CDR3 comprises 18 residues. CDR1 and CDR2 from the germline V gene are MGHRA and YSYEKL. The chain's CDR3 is CASSHQRGQGVKNQPQHF. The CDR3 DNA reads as TGCGCCAGCAGCCATCAAAGGGGACAGGGGGTAAAGAATCAGCCCCAGCATTTT.

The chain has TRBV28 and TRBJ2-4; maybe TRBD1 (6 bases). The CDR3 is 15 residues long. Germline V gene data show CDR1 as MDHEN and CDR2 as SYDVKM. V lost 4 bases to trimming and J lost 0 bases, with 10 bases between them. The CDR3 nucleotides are TGTGCCAGCAGTTCCGGACAGCTAGCCAAAAACATTCAGTACTTC. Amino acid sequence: CASSSGQLAKNIQYF.

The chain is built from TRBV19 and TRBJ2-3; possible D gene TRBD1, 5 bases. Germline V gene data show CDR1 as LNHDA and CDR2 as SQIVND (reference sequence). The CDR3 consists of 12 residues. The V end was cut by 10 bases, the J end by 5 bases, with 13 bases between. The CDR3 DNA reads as TGTGCCACCACCGACCAGGGAGATACGCAGTATTTT. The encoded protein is CATTDQGDTQYF. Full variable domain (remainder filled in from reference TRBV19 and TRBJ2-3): DGGITQSPKYLFRKEGQNVTLSCEQNLNHDAMYWYRQDPGQGLRLIYYSQIVNDFQKGDIAEGYSVSREKKESFPLTVTSAQKNPTAFYLCATTDQGDTQYFGPGTRLTVL.

The CDR3 reads CASSGDSGTNYNEQFF. CDR3 nucleotides: TGCGCCAGCAGCGGAGACTCCGGGACTAACTACAATGAGCAGTTCTTC. This chain joins TRBV5-1 and TRBJ2-1, with 7 positions matching TRBD2. V trimming: 4 bases; J trimming: 3 bases; junction bases outside the gene matches: 10. This CDR3 has 16 residues. Germline assignment: CDR1 SGHRS and CDR2 YFSETQ.

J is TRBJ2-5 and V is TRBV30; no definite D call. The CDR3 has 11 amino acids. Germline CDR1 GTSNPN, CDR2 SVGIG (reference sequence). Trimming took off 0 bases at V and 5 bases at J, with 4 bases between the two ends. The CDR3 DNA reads TGTGCCTGGAGTGTAAAGGAGACCCAGTACTTC. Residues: CAWSVKETQYF.

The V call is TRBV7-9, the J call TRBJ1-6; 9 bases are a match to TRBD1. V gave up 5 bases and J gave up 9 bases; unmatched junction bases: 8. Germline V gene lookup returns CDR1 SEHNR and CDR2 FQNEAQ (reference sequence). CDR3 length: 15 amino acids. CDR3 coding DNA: TGTGCCAGCAGCGCGGGACAGGGTGTTGCTTCACCCCTCCACTTT. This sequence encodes CASSAGQGVASPLHF. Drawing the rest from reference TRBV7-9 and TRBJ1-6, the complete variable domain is DTGVSQNPRHKITKRGQNVTFRCDPISEHNRLYWYRQTLGQGPEFLTYFQNEAQLEKSRLLSDRFSAERPKGSFSTLEIQRTEQGDSAMYLCASSAGQGVASPLHFGNGTRLTVT.

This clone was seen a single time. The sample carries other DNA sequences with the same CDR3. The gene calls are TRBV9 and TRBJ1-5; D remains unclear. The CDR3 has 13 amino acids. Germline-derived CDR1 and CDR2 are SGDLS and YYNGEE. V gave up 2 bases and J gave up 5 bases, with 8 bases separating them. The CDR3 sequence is CASSVDWDQPQHF. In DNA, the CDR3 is TGTGCCAGCAGCGTTGACTGGGATCAGCCCCAGCATTTT.

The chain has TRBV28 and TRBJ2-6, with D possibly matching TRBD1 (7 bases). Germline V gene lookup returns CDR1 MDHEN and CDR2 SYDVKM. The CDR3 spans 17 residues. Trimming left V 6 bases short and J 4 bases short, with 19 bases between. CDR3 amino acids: CASRSQGGLTGANVLTF. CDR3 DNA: TGTGCCAGCAGGAGTCAGGGGGGCTTGACCGGGGCCAACGTCCTGACTTTC.

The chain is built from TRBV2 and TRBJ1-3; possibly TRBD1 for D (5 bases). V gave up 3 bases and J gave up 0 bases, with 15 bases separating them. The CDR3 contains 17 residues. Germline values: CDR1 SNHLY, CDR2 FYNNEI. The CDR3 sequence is CASSDSGHPNSGNTIYF. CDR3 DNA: TGTGCCAGCAGTGACTCGGGGCACCCGAACTCTGGAAACACCATATATTTT.

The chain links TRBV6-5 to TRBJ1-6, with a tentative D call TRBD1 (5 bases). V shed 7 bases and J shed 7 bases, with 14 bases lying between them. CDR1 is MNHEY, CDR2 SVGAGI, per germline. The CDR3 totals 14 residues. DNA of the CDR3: TGTGCCAGCACTCCGACAGTCGGGAATTCACCCCTCCACTTT. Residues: CASTPTVGNSPLHF.

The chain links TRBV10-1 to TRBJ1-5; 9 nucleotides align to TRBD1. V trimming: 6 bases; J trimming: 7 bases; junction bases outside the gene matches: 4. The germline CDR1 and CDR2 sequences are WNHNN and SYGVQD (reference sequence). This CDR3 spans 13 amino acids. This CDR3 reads CASSRTGDQPQHF. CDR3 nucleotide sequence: TGCGCCAGCAGCCGGACAGGGGACCAGCCCCAGCATTTT.

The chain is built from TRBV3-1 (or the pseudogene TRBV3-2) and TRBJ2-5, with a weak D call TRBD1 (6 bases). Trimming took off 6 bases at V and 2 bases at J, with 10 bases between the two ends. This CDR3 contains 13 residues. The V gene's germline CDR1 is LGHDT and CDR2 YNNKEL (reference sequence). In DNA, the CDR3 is TGTGCCAGCAGGCCACAGGGACAAGAGACCCAGTACTTC. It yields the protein CASRPQGQETQYF.